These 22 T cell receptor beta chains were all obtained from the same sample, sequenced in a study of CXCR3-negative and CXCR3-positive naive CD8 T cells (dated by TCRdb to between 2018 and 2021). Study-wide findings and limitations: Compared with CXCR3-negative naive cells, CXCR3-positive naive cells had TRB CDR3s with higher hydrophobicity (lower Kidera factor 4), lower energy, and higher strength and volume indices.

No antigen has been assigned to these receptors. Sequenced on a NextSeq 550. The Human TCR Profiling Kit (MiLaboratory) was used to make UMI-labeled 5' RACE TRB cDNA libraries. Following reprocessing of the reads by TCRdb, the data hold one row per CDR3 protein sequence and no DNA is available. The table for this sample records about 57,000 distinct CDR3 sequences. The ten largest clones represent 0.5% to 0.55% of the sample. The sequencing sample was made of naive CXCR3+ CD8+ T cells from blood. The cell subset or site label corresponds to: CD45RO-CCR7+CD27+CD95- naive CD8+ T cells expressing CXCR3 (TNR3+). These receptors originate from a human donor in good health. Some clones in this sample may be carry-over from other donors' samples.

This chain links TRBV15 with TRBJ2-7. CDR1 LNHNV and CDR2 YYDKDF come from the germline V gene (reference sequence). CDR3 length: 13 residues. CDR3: CATRTENEEEQYF. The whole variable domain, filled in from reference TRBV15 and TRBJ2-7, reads DAMVIQNPRYQVTQFGKPVTLSCSQTLNHNVMYWYQQKSSQAPKLLFHYYDKDFNNEADTPDNFQSRRPNTSFCFLDIRSPGLGDTAMYLCATRTENEEEQYFGPGTRLTVT.

The CDR3 sequence is CASSYSYDTQYF. This sequence joins TRBV7-9 and TRBJ2-3. Germline values: CDR1 SEHNR, CDR2 FQNEAQ (reference sequence). This CDR3 has 12 amino acids.

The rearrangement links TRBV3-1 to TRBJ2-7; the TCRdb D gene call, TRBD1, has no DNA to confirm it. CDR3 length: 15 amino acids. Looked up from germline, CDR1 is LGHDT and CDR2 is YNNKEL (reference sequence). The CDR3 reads CASSQASETAYEQYF.

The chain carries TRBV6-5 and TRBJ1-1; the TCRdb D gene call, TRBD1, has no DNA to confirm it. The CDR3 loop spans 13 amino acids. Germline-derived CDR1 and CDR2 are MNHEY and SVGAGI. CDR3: CASSWGQAPEAFF.

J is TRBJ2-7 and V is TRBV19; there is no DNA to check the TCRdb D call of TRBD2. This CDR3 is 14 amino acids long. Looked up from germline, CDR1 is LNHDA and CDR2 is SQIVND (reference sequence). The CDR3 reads CASSIRDSTYEQYF.

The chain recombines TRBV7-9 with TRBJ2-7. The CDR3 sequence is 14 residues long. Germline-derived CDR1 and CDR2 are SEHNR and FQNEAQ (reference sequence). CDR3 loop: CASSLPTDSYEQYF. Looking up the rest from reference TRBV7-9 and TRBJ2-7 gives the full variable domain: DTGVSQNPRHKITKRGQNVTFRCDPISEHNRLYWYRQTLGQGPEFLTYFQNEAQLEKSRLLSDRFSAERPKGSFSTLEIQRTEQGDSAMYLCASSLPTDSYEQYFGPGTRLTVT.

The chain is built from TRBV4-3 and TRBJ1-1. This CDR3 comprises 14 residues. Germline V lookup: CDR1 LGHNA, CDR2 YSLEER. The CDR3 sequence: CASSLRTGNTEAFF.

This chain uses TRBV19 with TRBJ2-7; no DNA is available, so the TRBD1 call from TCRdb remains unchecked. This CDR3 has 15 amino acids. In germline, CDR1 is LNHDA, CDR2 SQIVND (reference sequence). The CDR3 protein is CASSANRVRRYEQYF.

The CDR3 loop reads CASSLATNYTF. This chain links TRBV11-2 with TRBJ1-2. The CDR3 covers 11 residues. Germline V gives CDR1 SGHAT, CDR2 FQNNGV.

This CDR3 reads CSVELGTNTEAFF. The chain employs TRBV29-1 and TRBJ1-1. Germline V CDR1 and CDR2: SQVTM, ANQGSEA. This CDR3 is built from 13 residues.

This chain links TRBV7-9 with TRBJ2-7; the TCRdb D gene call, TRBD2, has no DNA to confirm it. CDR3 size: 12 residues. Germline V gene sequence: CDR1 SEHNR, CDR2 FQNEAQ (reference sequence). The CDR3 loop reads CASSLDGGLEHF.

The CDR3 is CASSLNIAGGGFF. The chain is built from TRBV7-8 and TRBJ2-1; TCRdb's D gene call, TRBD2, goes unchecked for lack of DNA. CDR1 SGHVS and CDR2 FQNEAQ come from the germline V gene. There are 13 residues in the CDR3. Drawing the rest from reference TRBV7-8 and TRBJ2-1, the complete variable domain is GAGVSQSPRYKVAKRGQDVALRCDPISGHVSLFWYQQALGQGPEFLTYFQNEAQLDKSGLPSDRFFAERPEGSVSTLKIQRTQQEDSAVYLCASSLNIAGGGFFGPGTRLTVL.

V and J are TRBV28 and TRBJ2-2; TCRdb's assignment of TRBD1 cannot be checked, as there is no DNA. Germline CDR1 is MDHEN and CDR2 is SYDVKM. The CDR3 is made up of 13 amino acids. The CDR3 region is CASSSSGPGELFF.

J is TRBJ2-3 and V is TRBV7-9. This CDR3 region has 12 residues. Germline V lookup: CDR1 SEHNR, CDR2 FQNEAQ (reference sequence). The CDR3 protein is CASSPILDTQYF.

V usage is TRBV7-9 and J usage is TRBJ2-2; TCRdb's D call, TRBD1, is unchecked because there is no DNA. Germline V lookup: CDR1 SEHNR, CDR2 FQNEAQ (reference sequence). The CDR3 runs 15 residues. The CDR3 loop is CASSFRTGEAEELFF.

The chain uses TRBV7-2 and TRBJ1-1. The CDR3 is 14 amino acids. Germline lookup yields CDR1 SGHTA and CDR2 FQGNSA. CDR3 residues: CASSLERMNTEAFF.

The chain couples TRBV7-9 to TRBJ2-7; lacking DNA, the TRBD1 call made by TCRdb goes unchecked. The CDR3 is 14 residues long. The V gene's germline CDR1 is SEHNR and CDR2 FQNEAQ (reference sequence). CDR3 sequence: CASSHRDRLWEQYF.

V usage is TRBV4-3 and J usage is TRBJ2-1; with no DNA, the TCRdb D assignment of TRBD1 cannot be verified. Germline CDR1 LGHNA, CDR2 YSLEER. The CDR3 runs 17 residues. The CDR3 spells CASSVFSGGISYNEQFF.

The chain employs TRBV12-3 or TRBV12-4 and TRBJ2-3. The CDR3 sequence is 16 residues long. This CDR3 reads CASSLFGTRRADTQYF.

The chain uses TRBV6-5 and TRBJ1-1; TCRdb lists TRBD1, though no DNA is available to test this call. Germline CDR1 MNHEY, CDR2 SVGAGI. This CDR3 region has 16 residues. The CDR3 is CASSYSMRQGRTEAFF.

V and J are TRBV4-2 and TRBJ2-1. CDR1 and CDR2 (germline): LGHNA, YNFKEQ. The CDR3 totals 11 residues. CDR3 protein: CASSQGDEQFF.

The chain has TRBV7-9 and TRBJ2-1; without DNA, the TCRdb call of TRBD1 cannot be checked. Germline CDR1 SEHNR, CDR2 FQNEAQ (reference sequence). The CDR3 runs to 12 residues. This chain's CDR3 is CASSAQGVEQFF.